This T cell receptor beta chain was captured by sequencing in a study of T cells in Graves' hyperthyroidism and ophthalmopathy. Researchers amplified the TCR beta CDR3 regions from RNA transcripts. The study used the HTBI primer set for a first-round RT-PCR of the TCR CDR3. From the multiplex PCR reads, TCRdb called clonotypes with MiXCR, one entry per CDR3 protein. The table lists roughly 290,000 distinct CDR3 sequences, less than 15% of them singletons. The trim removed 2 bases at V and 4 bases at J, leaving 8 bases unmatched. Germline lookup yields CDR1 MNHEY and CDR2 SVGEGT. The CDR3 is made up of 16 amino acids. Points from the study as a whole: Researchers found most expanded thyroid clonotypes above 0.001 in blood as well.

As concerns this clonotype: Its antigen remains unknown. This may come from a read error, since a much larger clone is one base off.

The specimen sequenced was blood. This clonotype originated in a woman aged 25 to 39 with Graves' hyperthyroidism that later progressed to Graves' ophthalmopathy. V and J are TRBV6-2 or TRBV6-3 and TRBJ2-7, with 10 bases fitting TRBD1. CDR3 amino acids: CASSYGDRGGWYEQYF. The CDR3 bases are TGTGCCAGCAGTTACGGGGACAGGGGAGGTTGGTACGAGCAGTACTTC.